One and the same sample provided the 15 T cell receptor beta chains below, sequenced in a study of T cell repertoires in ileal Crohn's disease. Assay used: immunoSEQ multiplex PCR; TCRdb lists only in-frame clones, some missing. Of roughly 15,000 clones in the sample, approximately 78% were seen once. The sample comprised ileal tissue. The receptors shown here come from an adult with Crohn's disease.

The genes are TRBV20-1 and TRBJ2-7; 9 bases match TRBD2. Trimming cost V 6 bases and J 9 bases; bases outside gene matches: 6. Germline CDR1 is DFQATT and CDR2 is SNEGSKA (reference sequence). This CDR3 region has 11 residues. CDR3 DNA sequence: TGCAGTGCCCCCGCGGGGGGGCGGCAGTACTTC. This encodes CSAPAGGRQYF.

The V call is TRBV2, the J call TRBJ2-5; TRBD1 matches 7 bases. Looked up from germline, CDR1 is SNHLY and CDR2 is FYNNEI. Trimming at V came to 6 bases and at J to 2 bases, leaving 6 bases not matched to a gene. CDR3 size: 14 residues. This CDR3 reads CASSSGTVQETQYF. The CDR3 DNA reads as TGTGCCAGCAGCTCCGGGACAGTACAAGAGACCCAGTACTTC. Filled out from reference TRBV2 and TRBJ2-5, the complete variable domain reads EPEVTQTPSHQVTQMGQEVILRCVPISNHLYFYWYRQILGQKVEFLVSFYNNEISEKSEIFDDQFSVERPDGSNFTLKIRSTKLEDSAMYFCASSSGTVQETQYFGPGTRLLVL.

This chain connects TRBV4-1 to TRBJ2-1, with 11 bases aligning to TRBD2. This CDR3 has 19 residues. From germline, CDR1 is MGHRA and CDR2 YSYEKL. V shed 4 bases and J 3 bases; nucleotides not matched to a gene: 14. The CDR3, as DNA: TGCGCCAGCAGCCTTACTAGCGGGGGACCCTATATTAACTACAATGAGCAGTTCTTC. Amino acid sequence: CASSLTSGGPYINYNEQFF.

Comments on this clone: Other DNA sequences of this sample code for an identical CDR3. The chain uses TRBV12-5 and TRBJ2-6, with D perhaps matching TRBD1 (5 bases). V was pared by 2 bases and J by 2 bases, with 7 bases between. In germline, CDR1 is LGHNT, CDR2 FRNRAP. The CDR3 has 15 residues. The CDR3 loop reads CASGLTGAGANVLTF. CDR3 nucleotide sequence: TGTGCTAGTGGTTTGACAGGTGCTGGGGCCAACGTCCTGACTTTC.

The chain employs TRBV5-4 and TRBJ2-5, with 10 bases aligning to TRBD2. The germline V gene encodes CDR1 SGHNT and CDR2 YYREEE (reference sequence). V lost 0 bases to trimming and J lost 1 base; unmatched junction nucleotides: 3. The CDR3 consists of 16 residues. CDR3 sequence: CASSLASGSRQETQYF. In DNA form, the CDR3 reads TGTGCCAGCAGCTTGGCTAGCGGGAGTCGCCAAGAGACCCAGTACTTC.

The chain uses TRBV7-2 and TRBJ2-5; 13 nucleotides agree with TRBD2. Germline V lookup: CDR1 SGHTA, CDR2 FQGNSA. With 0 bases clipped from V and 5 bases from J, the junction kept 9 bases outside the gene matches. The CDR3 consists of 18 residues. The CDR3 coding sequence is TGTGCCAGCAGCTTAGCAGGGAGGGGACTAGCGGGACGCGAGACCCAGTACTTC. This encodes CASSLAGRGLAGRETQYF.

The V and J genes are TRBV2 and TRBJ2-7; D is possibly TRBD1 (5 bases). This CDR3 contains 14 residues. The germline CDR1 and CDR2 sequences are SNHLY and FYNNEI. The V end was cut by 7 bases, the J end by 3 bases, with 16 bases between. The CDR3 coding sequence is TGTGCCAGCACGAGTTTCAGGGCCGACTACGAGCAGTACTTC. Translating gives CASTSFRADYEQYF.

V is TRBV6-1 and J is TRBJ2-3; 7 nucleotides line up with TRBD1. V was clipped by 4 bases and J by 4 bases; unmatched bases: 8. Germline V gene lookup returns CDR1 MNHNS and CDR2 SASEGT. The CDR3 contains 15 residues. The CDR3 spells CASSVITGDPDTQYF. The CDR3 DNA follows: TGTGCCAGCAGTGTAATAACAGGGGATCCAGATACGCAGTATTTT.

This sequence joins TRBV19 and TRBJ2-2; TRBD2 matches 9 bases. Germline V gene sequence: CDR1 LNHDA, CDR2 SQIVND (reference sequence). V shed 2 bases, J shed 8 bases, and the junction held 6 bases outside the gene matches. The CDR3 is made up of 15 amino acids. The CDR3 coding sequence is TGTGCCAGTAGTATATTTTTGCTAGCGGGAGGGGAGCTGTTTTTT. The encoded protein is CASSIFLLAGGELFF.

J is TRBJ2-7 and V is TRBV7-9; 9 nucleotides agree with TRBD1. Germline CDR1 and CDR2: SEHNR and FQNEAQ (reference sequence). This CDR3 has 16 residues. Trimming cost V 4 bases and J 0 bases; bases outside gene matches: 7. The CDR3 loop reads CASSSPGTGFSYEQYF. In DNA, the CDR3 is TGTGCCAGCAGCTCCCCCGGGACAGGGTTCTCCTACGAGCAGTACTTC.

This clone has just one count. The chain employs TRBV5-6 and TRBJ2-7, with a weak D call TRBD2 (5 bases). The CDR3 is 15 residues long. Per germline, CDR1 SGHDT and CDR2 YYEEEE. Trimming cost V 1 base and J 0 bases, with 11 bases left between them. The CDR3 region is CASSLTSGSSYEQYF. CDR3 DNA: TGTGCCAGCAGCTTGACGAGTGGGAGCTCCTACGAGCAGTACTTC.

CDR3 in amino acids: CASSIRRGAGGDGYTF. CDR3 sequence (DNA): TGTGCCAGTAGTATACGTCGAGGGGCAGGGGGCGATGGCTACACCTTC. The chain couples TRBV19 to TRBJ1-2; TRBD1 agrees at 8 bases. CDR1 and CDR2 (germline): LNHDA, SQIVND (reference sequence). The CDR3 contains 16 residues. The V gene end was trimmed by 2 bases and the J gene end by 6 bases; junction bases not matched to a gene: 11. Supplemented by reference TRBV19 and TRBJ1-2, the full variable domain reads DGGITQSPKYLFRKEGQNVTLSCEQNLNHDAMYWYRQDPGQGLRLIYYSQIVNDFQKGDIAEGYSVSREKKESFPLTVTSAQKNPTAFYLCASSIRRGAGGDGYTFGSGTRLTVV.

V usage is TRBV5-5 and J usage is TRBJ2-3; tentative D call: TRBD2 (6 bases). CDR1 is SGHKS and CDR2 is YYEKEE in the germline V gene (reference sequence). Trimming left V 4 bases short and J 1 base short, with 13 bases between. The CDR3 extends over 15 amino acids. In nucleotides, the CDR3 is TGTGCCAGCAGCACGGTGGGGGGAGGCACAGATACGCAGTATTTT. Its translation is CASSTVGGGTDTQYF.

A word on this clone: One junction end does not reproduce the germline sequence, and a read error may be involved. This sample also contains other DNA sequences that code for the same CDR3. The rearrangement links TRBV7-3 to TRBJ1-1; the D is unclear. CDR3 size: 11 residues. Germline V gives CDR1 SGHTA, CDR2 FQGTGA. CDR3 region: CASSSPQQAFF. Written as DNA, the CDR3 is TGTGCCAGCAGCTCCCCACAGCAAGCCTTCTTT. Full variable domain (missing parts from reference TRBV7-3 and TRBJ1-1): GAGVSQTPSNKVTEKGKYVELRCDPISGHTALYWYRQSLGQGPEFLIYFQGTGAADDSGLPNDRFFAVRPEGSVSTLKIQRTERGDSAVYLCASSSPQQAFFGQGTRLTVV.

The chain is built from TRBV21-1 and TRBJ1-2; the table calls TRBD1, which could not be checked here. TRBV21-1 is reported as a pseudogene. This CDR3 spans 16 amino acids. This CDR3 reads CASSFPGTGGSYGYTF. CDR3 sequence (DNA): TGTGCCAGCAGCTTCCCCGGGACAGGGGGTTCGTATGGCTACACCTTC.